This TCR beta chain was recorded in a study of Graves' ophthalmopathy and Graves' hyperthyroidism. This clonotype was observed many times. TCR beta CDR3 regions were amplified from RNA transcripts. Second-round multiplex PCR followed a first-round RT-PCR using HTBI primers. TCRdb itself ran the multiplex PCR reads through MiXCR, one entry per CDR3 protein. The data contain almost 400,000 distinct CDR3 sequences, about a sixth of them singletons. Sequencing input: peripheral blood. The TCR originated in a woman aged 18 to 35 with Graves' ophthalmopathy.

This CDR3 reads CSAPPAGGRQETQYF. Here the CDR3 DNA reads TGCAGTGCACCTCCCGCGGGGGGGCGACAAGAGACCCAGTACTTC. This chain connects TRBV20-1 to TRBJ2-5, with 9 bases fitting TRBD2. The germline gives CDR1 DFQATT, CDR2 SNEGSKA (reference sequence). CDR3 length: 15 amino acids. Trimming took 6 bases from V and 2 from J; bases not matched to a gene: 10.